This T cell receptor (beta chain) was obtained from a study of shared T cell receptors in the human thymus. Method: immunoSEQ multiplex PCR; TCRdb's copy keeps in-frame clones and lacks some. The sample includes hundreds of thousands of clones, more than 70% seen only once; the top ten take just under 0.0095%. This CDR3 has 16 residues. From germline, CDR1 is MGHRA and CDR2 YSYEKL. V trimming: 0 bases; J trimming: 7 bases; junction bases outside the gene matches: 7. These data are also associated with another study on human thymus T cells. That work contributes: Donor material was obtained from healthy Finnish infants undergoing corrective surgery for congenital heart defects. Resected material from corrective heart surgery provided the thymus tissue analysed. Blood and thymic repertoires both appeared biased in V and J gene usage. Related research described thymic repertoires that were highly overlapping among unrelated individuals.

The receptor was isolated from a boy in the first two years of life with a congenital heart defect. The gene calls are TRBV4-1 and TRBJ1-4; 8 bases are a match to TRBD1. Sequencing was performed on thymocytes. The DNA for the CDR3 is TGCGCCAGCAGCCAAGATCCAGGGGGCGCGGTTGAAAAACTGTTTTTT. Amino acids: CASSQDPGGAVEKLFF.